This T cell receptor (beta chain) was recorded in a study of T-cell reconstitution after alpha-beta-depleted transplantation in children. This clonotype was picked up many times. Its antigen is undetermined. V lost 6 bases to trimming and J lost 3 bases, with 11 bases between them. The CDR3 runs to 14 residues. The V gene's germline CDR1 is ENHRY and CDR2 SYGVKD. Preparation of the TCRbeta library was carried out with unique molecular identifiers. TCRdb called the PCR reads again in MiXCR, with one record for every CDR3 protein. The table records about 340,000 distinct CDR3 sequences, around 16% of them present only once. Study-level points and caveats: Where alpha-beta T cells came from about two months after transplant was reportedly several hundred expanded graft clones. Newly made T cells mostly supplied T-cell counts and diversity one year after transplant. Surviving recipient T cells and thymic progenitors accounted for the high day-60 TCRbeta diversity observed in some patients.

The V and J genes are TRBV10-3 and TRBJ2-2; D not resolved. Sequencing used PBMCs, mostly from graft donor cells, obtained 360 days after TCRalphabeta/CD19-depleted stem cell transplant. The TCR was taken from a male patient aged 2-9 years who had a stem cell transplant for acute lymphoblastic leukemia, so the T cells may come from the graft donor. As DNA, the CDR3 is TGTGCCATCAGAGGTGACACCTACACCGGGGAGCTGTTTTTT. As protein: CAIRGDTYTGELFF.